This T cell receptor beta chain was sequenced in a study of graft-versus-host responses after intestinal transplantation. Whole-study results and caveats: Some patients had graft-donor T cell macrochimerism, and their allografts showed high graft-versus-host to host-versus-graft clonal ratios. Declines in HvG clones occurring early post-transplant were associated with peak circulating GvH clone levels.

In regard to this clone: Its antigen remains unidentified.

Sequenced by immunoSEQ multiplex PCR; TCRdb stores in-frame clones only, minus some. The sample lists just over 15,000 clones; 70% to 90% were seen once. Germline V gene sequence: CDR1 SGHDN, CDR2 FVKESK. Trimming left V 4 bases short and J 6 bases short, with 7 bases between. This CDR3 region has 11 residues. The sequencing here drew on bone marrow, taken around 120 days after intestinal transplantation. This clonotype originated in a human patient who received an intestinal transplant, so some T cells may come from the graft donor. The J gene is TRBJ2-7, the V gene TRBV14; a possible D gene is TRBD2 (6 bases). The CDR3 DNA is TGTGCCAGCAGCCTGGGGGGCGAGCAGTACTTC. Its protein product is CASSLGGEQYF.